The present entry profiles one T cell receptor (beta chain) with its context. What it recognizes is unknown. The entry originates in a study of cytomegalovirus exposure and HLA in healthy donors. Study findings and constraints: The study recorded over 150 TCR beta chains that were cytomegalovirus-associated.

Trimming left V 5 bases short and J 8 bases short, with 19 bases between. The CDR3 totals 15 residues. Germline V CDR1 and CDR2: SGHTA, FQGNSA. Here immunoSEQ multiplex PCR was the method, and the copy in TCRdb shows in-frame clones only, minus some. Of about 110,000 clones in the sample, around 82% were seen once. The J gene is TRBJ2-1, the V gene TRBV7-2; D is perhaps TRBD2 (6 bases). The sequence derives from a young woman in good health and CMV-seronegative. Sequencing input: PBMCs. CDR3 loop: CASSVYRGNQDEQFF. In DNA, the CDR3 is TGTGCCAGCAGCGTCTATCGGGGGAACCAAGATGAGCAGTTCTTC.